The 6 T cell receptor beta chains below come from one sample, sequenced in a study of cytomegalovirus exposure and HLA in healthy donors. 60 Vbeta and 13 Jbeta primers were used in PCR. Method: immunoSEQ multiplex PCR; TCRdb's copy keeps in-frame clones and lacks some. The sample has 150,000 or so clones; around 75% are singletons. The material sequenced was PBMCs. The receptors were gathered from a man between 35 and 55 years old in good health and CMV-seronegative.

The rearrangement links TRBV19 to TRBJ2-3, with D unclear. Trimming pared 5 bases from V and 5 bases from J, leaving 11 bases between. Germline CDR1 and CDR2: LNHDA and SQIVND (reference sequence). The CDR3 totals 13 residues. In DNA form, the CDR3 reads TGTGCCAGTAGTGTCATTGGGCAAGATACGCAGTATTTT. Protein sequence: CASSVIGQDTQYF.

V usage is TRBV15 and J usage is TRBJ1-1; 9 bases fit TRBD1. The ends lost 4 bases at V and 0 bases at J; junction bases unmatched: 9. The CDR3 consists of 17 residues. Looked up from germline, CDR1 is LNHNV and CDR2 is YYDKDF (reference sequence). CDR3 loop: CATSMARTGALNTEAFF. The DNA for the CDR3 is TGTGCCACCAGCATGGCTCGGACAGGGGCATTGAACACTGAAGCTTTCTTT.

The chain combines TRBV5-6 with TRBJ2-5, with D tentatively TRBD1 (5 bases). Near its end, the DNA agrees better with TRBJ2-7, so the J call may be wrong. Per germline, CDR1 SGHDT and CDR2 YYEEEE. The CDR3 is 18 amino acids. The CDR3 here is CASSLEYVNRMDPYEQYF. The CDR3 DNA follows: TGTGCCAGCAGCCTGGAATACGTAAACAGGATGGATCCCTACGAGCAGTACTTC.

This clone has only one observation. This sequence joins TRBV9 and TRBJ2-3, with TRBD2 identical over 7 bases. The CDR3 loop spans 16 amino acids. CDR1 and CDR2 (germline): SGDLS, YYNGEE. Unmatched junction bases numbered 6, after V lost 0 bases and J lost 2 bases. The chain's CDR3 is CASSVGRGVATDTQYF. The CDR3 DNA follows: TGTGCCAGCAGCGTAGGTCGGGGGGTGGCCACAGATACGCAGTATTTT. The full variable domain, its missing parts supplied by reference TRBV9 and TRBJ2-3, is DSGVTQTPKHLITATGQRVTLRCSPRSGDLSVYWYQQSLDQGLQFLIQYYNGEERAKGNILERFSAQQFPDLHSELNLSSLELGDSALYFCASSVGRGVATDTQYFGPGTRLTVL.

CDR3 coding DNA: TGTGCCAGCAGTGAAGGGCAGGGGTTGAGCGGCTACACCTTC. Encoded protein: CASSEGQGLSGYTF. V and J are TRBV2 and TRBJ1-2, with a weak D call TRBD1 (6 bases). CDR1 SNHLY and CDR2 FYNNEI come from the germline V gene. The length of the CDR3 is 14 residues. V lost 1 base to trimming and J lost 8 bases, with 14 bases between them.

The gene calls are TRBV6-1 and TRBJ2-5; D not certain. The CDR3 length is 15 residues. CDR1 and CDR2 from the germline V gene are MNHNS and SASEGT. V lost 2 bases and J lost 5, with 15 bases in between. The CDR3 loop reads CASSESEAAEETQYF. In nucleotides, the CDR3 is TGTGCCAGCAGTGAAAGCGAGGCGGCGGAGGAGACCCAGTACTTC.